These T cell receptor beta chains were read from a single sample in a study of T cells in Graves' hyperthyroidism and ophthalmopathy. TCRdb redid the calling of the multiplex PCR reads with MiXCR, one entry per CDR3 protein. Of about 360,000 distinct CDR3 sequences listed, roughly 13% were seen once; the top ten hold about a fifth. The sequenced sample was blood. These receptors originate from a man aged 25 to 45 with Graves' hyperthyroidism that later progressed to Graves' ophthalmopathy. CDR3s include the opening cysteine and the closing phenylalanine or tryptophan. Fields, in order: D gene, clone size, J gene, V gene, CDR3 protein, CDR3 DNA. A D gene is named only where the DNA matches it firmly. Clone size is given for some rows only: seen once, a few or many times, or a class if the clone is expanded.

TRBD1 NA TRBJ2-2 TRBV4-1 CASSQGWTGDNTGELFF TGCGCCAGCAGCCAAGGTTGGACAGGGGACAACACCGGGGAGCTGTTTTTT
NA many TRBJ2-1 TRBV11-2 CASSLDRERESSKYYNEQFF TGTGCCAGCAGCTTAGATCGGGAAAGGGAGTCCTCCAAATACTACAATGAGCAGTTCTTC
NA many TRBJ1-1 TRBV20-1 CSAREGAVTEAFF TGCAGTGCTAGAGAAGGGGCGGTTACTGAAGCTTTCTTT
TRBD2 many TRBJ2-1 TRBV11-3 CASSPVRGGGVAYNEQFF TGTGCCAGCAGCCCCGTAAGGGGCGGGGGGGTGGCCTACAATGAGCAGTTCTTC
NA many TRBJ1-4 TRBV6-1 CASSRRINEKLFF TGTGCCAGCAGTCGGCGGATTAATGAAAAACTGTTTTTT
NA NA TRBJ1-1 TRBV28 CASRRQNLDTEAFF TGTGCCAGCAGAAGACAGAATTTAGACACTGAAGCTTTCTTT
NA many TRBJ2-2 TRBV12-3/TRBV12-4 CASRTGGTGISTGELFF TGTGCCAGCAGGACGGGGGGGACAGGAATTAGCACCGGGGAGCTGTTTTTT
NA many TRBJ2-1 TRBV20-1 CSARLNNEQFF TGCAGTGCCCGACTCAACAATGAGCAGTTCTTC
NA NA TRBJ2-3 TRBV10-3 CAISTDSAGDTQYF TGTGCCATCAGTACCGACTCCGCGGGAGATACGCAGTATTTT
NA many TRBJ1-6 TRBV9 CASSEGAGSYNSPLHF TGTGCCAGCAGCGAAGGGGCTGGGTCCTATAATTCACCCCTCCACTTT
NA NA TRBJ2-7 TRBV27 CASSFFPGGAYEQYF TGTGCCAGCAGTTTTTTCCCTGGGGGAGCCTACGAGCAGTACTTC
NA many TRBJ1-3 TRBV12-3/TRBV12-4 CASSLGPASGNTIYF TGTGCCAGCAGTTTAGGGCCTGCCTCTGGAAACACCATATATTTT
NA many TRBJ2-7 TRBV3-1 CASNGERGDYEQYF TGTGCCAGCAACGGCGAGAGGGGCGATTACGAGCAGTACTTC